These 28 T cell receptor beta chains were all obtained from the same sample, sequenced in a study of blood T cell repertoires in COVID-19. TCRdb keeps only in-frame clones here, not all; method: immunoSEQ multiplex PCR. Of 350,000 to 550,000 clones in the sample, roughly 89% are singletons; the top ten hold over 4%. Sequencing was carried out using peripheral blood. The receptors derive from a woman aged 30 to 39 with acute or convalescent COVID-19.

The chain uses TRBV27 and TRBJ2-3; 11 positions agree with TRBD2. The germline V gene encodes CDR1 MNHEY and CDR2 SMNVEV (reference sequence). V lost 5 bases, J lost 3 bases, and 16 bases stayed unmatched. CDR3 length: 19 amino acids. The CDR3 loop reads CASSPQGSSGGAGTDTQYF. In nucleotides, the CDR3 is TGTGCCAGCAGTCCCCAGGGTAGTAGCGGGGGGGCCGGGACAGATACGCAGTATTTT.

The gene calls are TRBV9 and TRBJ2-1; 14 bases line up with TRBD2. Losses at the gene ends were 4 bases for V and 4 bases for J; bases not matched to a gene: 7. CDR3 length: 17 amino acids. Germline loops: CDR1 SGDLS, CDR2 YYNGEE. In DNA form, the CDR3 reads TGTGCCAGCAGCCGGACTAGCGGGGGGCAACGGTACAATGAGCAGTTCTTC. Protein: CASSRTSGGQRYNEQFF.

The gene calls are TRBV6-5 and TRBJ1-2; TRBD1 aligns across 7 bases. The CDR3 is made up of 15 amino acids. Germline CDR1 is MNHEY and CDR2 is SVGAGI. The V segment lost 6 bases and the J segment 2 bases; nucleotides outside the gene matches: 9. This CDR3 is CASRGGGFGNYGYTF. The DNA of the CDR3 is TGTGCCAGCAGAGGAGGGGGCTTTGGGAACTATGGCTACACCTTC.

V gene TRBV5-6 combines with J gene TRBJ1-6, with 7 bases that match TRBD1. The CDR3 is made up of 15 amino acids. V gave up 4 bases and J gave up 7 bases; unmatched junction bases: 8. Germline CDR1 reads SGHDT; CDR2 reads YYEEEE. CDR3 in amino acids: CASSRTGQRNSPLHF. CDR3 in DNA: TGTGCCAGCAGCCGGACGGGACAGCGAAATTCACCCCTCCACTTT.

The rearrangement joins TRBV5-1 to TRBJ2-3; TRBD2 matches at 11 bases. J gave up 5 bases and V 1 base, and 9 bases lay outside the gene matches. This CDR3 is built from 17 residues. The germline gives CDR1 SGHRS, CDR2 YFSETQ. The CDR3 nucleotides are TGCGCCAGCAGCTTGCTAGTTAGCGGGGGGGCTAAAGATACGCAGTATTTT. Protein: CASSLLVSGGAKDTQYF.

The rearrangement joins TRBV4-2 to TRBJ2-1, with D possibly being TRBD1 (5 bases). This CDR3 contains 14 residues. V lost 0 bases and J 5 bases, leaving 8 bases between the germline ends. Germline V gene sequence: CDR1 LGHNA, CDR2 YNFKEQ. The CDR3 DNA sequence: TGTGCCAGCAGCCAAGAGGGGCTCAACAATGAGCAGTTCTTC. As protein: CASSQEGLNNEQFF.

V usage is TRBV11-2 and J usage is TRBJ1-4; the D gene is possibly TRBD1 (5 bases). There are 13 residues in the CDR3. In germline, CDR1 is SGHAT, CDR2 FQNNGV. V dropped 5 bases and J dropped 13 bases, with 17 bases sitting between them. Here the CDR3 reads CASSRTGPVGLFF. For the CDR3, the DNA is TGTGCCAGCAGCCGTACAGGACCGGTAGGACTGTTTTTT.

This sequence joins TRBV18 and TRBJ1-2, with D hard to call. The CDR3 is 15 amino acids. Between the trimmed V and J ends, which lost 3 bases and 0 bases, there was a span of 11 bases. Germline values: CDR1 KGHSH, CDR2 LQKENI. CDR3 amino acids: CASSPGANTNYGYTF. The CDR3 DNA reads as TGTGCCAGCTCACCTGGAGCCAATACTAACTATGGCTACACCTTC.

The chain combines TRBV9 with TRBJ2-7, with 7 bases lining up with TRBD1. V lost 0 bases to trimming and J lost 2 bases; unmatched junction nucleotides: 5. CDR1 is SGDLS and CDR2 is YYNGEE in the germline V gene. The CDR3 consists of 15 residues. The CDR3 DNA follows: TGTGCCAGCAGCGTAGGGGGGACAGCAGCCTACGAGCAGTACTTC. Protein: CASSVGGTAAYEQYF.

The CDR3 is CASSLTSGQIHYGYTF. For the CDR3, the DNA is TGTGCCAGCTCCCTCACCTCGGGACAGATACACTATGGCTACACCTTC. The V call is TRBV18, the J call TRBJ1-2; 7 nucleotides match TRBD1. CDR3 size: 16 residues. Unmatched junction bases numbered 13, after V lost 6 bases and J lost 3 bases. Germline V gene sequence: CDR1 KGHSH, CDR2 LQKENI.

Here the CDR3 reads CASSLLPSGEETQYF. As DNA, the CDR3 is TGTGCCAGCAGCTTACTCCCTAGCGGCGAAGAGACCCAGTACTTC. V is TRBV7-6 and J is TRBJ2-5; 7 bases line up with TRBD2. V trimming: 2 bases; J trimming: 3 bases; junction bases outside the gene matches: 6. CDR3 length equals 15 residues. Per germline, CDR1 SGHVS and CDR2 FNYEAQ. Full variable domain (outside the CDR3, taken from reference TRBV7-6 and TRBJ2-5): GAGVSQSPRYKVTKRGQDVALRCDPISGHVSLYWYRQALGQGPEFLTYFNYEAQQDKSGLPNDRFSAERPEGSISTLTIQRTEQRDSAMYRCASSLLPSGEETQYFGPGTRLLVL.

The chain couples TRBV30 to TRBJ1-3, with 8 bases aligning to TRBD1. CDR1 is GTSNPN, CDR2 SVGIG, per germline (reference sequence). Trimming took 2 bases from V and 4 from J; bases not matched to a gene: 4. This CDR3 is 14 amino acids long. The CDR3 region is CAWSYGQGGNTIYF. CDR3 DNA sequence: TGTGCCTGGAGTTACGGACAGGGAGGAAACACCATATATTTT.

This chain connects TRBV7-7 to TRBJ2-4; possible D gene TRBD1, 6 bases. Per the germline V gene, CDR1 is SSHAT and CDR2 is FNYEAQ (reference sequence). V was pared by 4 bases and J by 0 bases, with 19 bases between. There are 18 residues in the CDR3. The CDR3 loop reads CASSSDGGQILAKNIQYF. DNA for the CDR3: TGTGCCAGCAGCTCGGATGGAGGACAGATACTAGCCAAAAACATTCAGTACTTC.

The chain couples TRBV5-1 to TRBJ2-1; D may be TRBD2 (6 bases). The V end was cut by 1 base, the J end by 3 bases, with 17 bases between. Germline assignment: CDR1 SGHRS and CDR2 YFSETQ. This CDR3 spans 17 amino acids. The CDR3 spells CASSLLVGGGGYNEQFF. CDR3 nucleotide sequence: TGCGCCAGCAGCTTGCTGGTGGGGGGTGGGGGCTACAATGAGCAGTTCTTC.

This chain joins TRBV11-2 and TRBJ2-1; no reliable D call. Germline V gene data show CDR1 as SGHAT and CDR2 as FQNNGV. This CDR3 is built from 12 residues. V was cut by 8 bases and J by 4 bases, with 9 bases left in between. This CDR3 is CASRRRYNEQFF. DNA for the CDR3: TGTGCCAGCCGGAGAAGGTACAATGAGCAGTTCTTC.

The chain is built from TRBV29-1 and TRBJ1-1; 8 nucleotides align to TRBD1. Germline V CDR1 and CDR2: SQVTM, ANQGSEA. The CDR3 spans 13 residues. The trim removed 6 bases at V and 4 bases at J, leaving 7 bases unmatched. For the CDR3, the DNA is TGCAGCGTGACCAGGGGGCGGGGCACTGAAGCTTTCTTT. Translation gives CSVTRGRGTEAFF.

The gene calls are TRBV4-2 and TRBJ1-2; a weak D match, TRBD1 (6 bases). Germline loops: CDR1 LGHNA, CDR2 YNFKEQ. Between the trimmed V and J ends, which lost 1 base and 4 bases, there was a span of 13 bases. The CDR3 sequence is 15 residues long. CDR3 region: CASSQGTGSPYGYTF. In DNA form, the CDR3 reads TGTGCCAGCAGCCAAGGTACAGGGTCCCCCTATGGCTACACCTTC.

The V call is TRBV9, the J call TRBJ2-5; TRBD2 agrees at 7 bases. CDR1 SGDLS and CDR2 YYNGEE come from the germline V gene. J was trimmed by 5 bases and V by 0 bases; bases with no gene match: 7. CDR3 length: 15 residues. CDR3 residues: CASSVVGGVSETQYF. The CDR3 DNA is TGTGCCAGCAGCGTAGTTGGGGGGGTGTCGGAGACCCAGTACTTC. The whole variable domain, remainder taken from reference TRBV9 and TRBJ2-5, is DSGVTQTPKHLITATGQRVTLRCSPRSGDLSVYWYQQSLDQGLQFLIQYYNGEERAKGNILERFSAQQFPDLHSELNLSSLELGDSALYFCASSVVGGVSETQYFGPGTRLLVL.

The rearrangement uses TRBV5-1 and TRBJ2-3; 9 nucleotides line up with TRBD1. V shed 0 bases and J 7 bases; nucleotides not matched to a gene: 3. Germline V gene sequence: CDR1 SGHRS, CDR2 YFSETQ. The CDR3 consists of 14 residues. CDR3 coding DNA: TGCGCCAGCAGCTTGGAGGGACAGGGTAATACGCAGTATTTT. This codes for CASSLEGQGNTQYF.

This chain connects TRBV7-3 to TRBJ2-1; D may be TRBD2 (5 bases). The length of the CDR3 is 15 residues. Trimming cost V 2 bases and J 6 bases, with 14 bases left between them. Germline V gives CDR1 SGHTA, CDR2 FQGTGA. CDR3 sequence: CASSLSPGKGNEQFF. The CDR3 DNA reads as TGTGCCAGCAGCTTATCTCCGGGAAAGGGCAATGAGCAGTTCTTC.

This chain connects TRBV28 to TRBJ1-3; D gene uncertain. The CDR3 length is 16 residues. The germline V gene has CDR1 MDHEN and CDR2 SYDVKM. Trimming took off 4 bases at V and 0 bases at J, with 13 bases between the two ends. CDR3 residues: CASSSVREPSGNTIYF. In nucleotides, the CDR3 is TGTGCCAGCAGTTCGGTACGCGAACCCTCTGGAAACACCATATATTTT.

The chain is built from TRBV6-5 and TRBJ2-1; 9 nucleotides line up with TRBD2. The CDR3 is 15 residues long. With 0 bases clipped from V and 7 bases from J, the junction kept 4 bases outside the gene matches. Germline loops: CDR1 MNHEY, CDR2 SVGAGI. The CDR3 spells CASSYSRTSANEQFF. In nucleotides, the CDR3 is TGTGCCAGCAGTTACTCGAGGACTAGCGCGAATGAGCAGTTCTTC.

In its sample, this clone was seen a few times. J is TRBJ1-1 and V is TRBV4-1, with D perhaps TRBD1 (6 bases). Germline V CDR1 and CDR2: MGHRA, YSYEKL. V was cut by 4 bases and J by 0 bases, with 15 bases left in between. The CDR3 spans 16 residues. CDR3 bases: TGCGCCAGCAGCCCCCTAGGACAGACCATGAACACTGAAGCTTTCTTT. It translates to CASSPLGQTMNTEAFF.

This clone was picked up a small number of times. The chain joins TRBV27 to TRBJ1-2; weak D call: TRBD1 (6 bases). This CDR3 is 14 amino acids long. CDR1 and CDR2 from the germline V gene are MNHEY and SMNVEV (reference sequence). V lost 5 bases and J 3 bases, leaving 13 bases between the germline ends. For the CDR3, the DNA is TGTGCCAGCAGTCCATTACAGGGCGACTATGGCTACACCTTC. It yields the protein CASSPLQGDYGYTF.

Here the CDR3 reads CASSQDLRVRVFF. As DNA, the CDR3 is TGTGCCAGCAGCCAAGACCTACGGGTGCGGGTGTTTTTT. The rearrangement links TRBV4-2 to TRBJ1-4; no definite D call. Trimming stripped 0 bases from V and 15 bases from J, with 14 bases between. This CDR3 contains 13 residues. The V gene's germline CDR1 is LGHNA and CDR2 YNFKEQ.

The chain is built from TRBV5-1 and TRBJ1-1; the match to TRBD1 covers 7 bases. CDR1 SGHRS and CDR2 YFSETQ come from the germline V gene. Trimming took 4 bases from V and 3 from J; bases not matched to a gene: 6. The CDR3 is 14 residues long. Here the CDR3 DNA reads TGCGCCAGCAGCCTATTAACAGGGGACACTGAAGCTTTCTTT. It codes for CASSLLTGDTEAFF.

V usage is TRBV4-1 and J usage is TRBJ1-5; D may be TRBD1 (6 bases). CDR3 length equals 22 residues. V dropped 0 bases and J dropped 2 bases, with 29 bases sitting between them. Germline CDR1 reads MGHRA; CDR2 reads YSYEKL. The CDR3 spells CASSQDWVRGHNPFTGNQPQHF. For the CDR3, the DNA is TGCGCCAGCAGCCAAGACTGGGTTCGGGGACACAACCCATTTACGGGCAATCAGCCCCAGCATTTT.

The CDR3 DNA is TGTGCCAGCAGTTATAGCGGGGGGGCTAATGAGCAGTTCTTC. Translating it yields CASSYSGGANEQFF. The chain has TRBV7-3 and TRBJ2-1; 11 bases match TRBD2. From germline, CDR1 is SGHTA and CDR2 FQGTGA. Unmatched junction bases numbered 5, after V lost 6 bases and J lost 7 bases. The CDR3 has 14 residues.